The 21 T cell receptor beta chains below were found in one sample sequenced in a study of a mutant IDH1 vaccine in newly diagnosed glioma. Here immunoSEQ multiplex PCR was the method, and the copy in TCRdb shows in-frame clones only, minus some. The sample contains 110,000 or so clones, under 90% of which appear only once. Time point denoted: week 11, during vaccination. Topical imiquimod was applied with each vaccine dose, which held 300 ug of mutant IDH1 20-mer peptide. For these receptors, no antigen is known. Sequenced material: PBMCs, taken from a glioma patient whose treatment included an IDH1 peptide vaccine. Receptors originate from a woman aged 45-59 years with glioma.

Only one count was recorded for this clone. The genes are TRBV30 and TRBJ2-5, with D unclear. The end of the DNA aligns better with TRBJ2-7, so the J call may be wrong. Germline assignment: CDR1 GTSNPN and CDR2 SVGIG (reference sequence). This CDR3 is 12 amino acids long. CDR3 DNA sequence: TGTGCCTGGTCCCATTCCTCCTACGAGCAGTACTTC. As protein: CAWSHSSYEQYF.

The chain has TRBV9 and TRBJ2-5; tentatively, D is TRBD1 (7 bases). CDR1 and CDR2 from the germline V gene are SGDLS and YYNGEE. CDR3 length: 15 amino acids. V was clipped by 4 bases and J by 5 bases, with 18 bases between them. CDR3 nucleotides: TGTGCCAGCAGCTCCTGGACAGGAGGGGGGGAGACCCAGTACTTC. Its protein is CASSSWTGGGETQYF.

The chain carries TRBV7-2 and TRBJ2-1, with D perhaps TRBD1 (6 bases). The V end lost 5 bases, the J end lost 2 bases, and 13 bases lay between the germline ends. This CDR3 has 15 amino acids. Germline V gene sequence: CDR1 SGHTA, CDR2 FQGNSA. The CDR3 is CASSLGQGTYNEQFF. DNA for the CDR3: TGTGCCAGCAGCCTTGGGCAGGGGACCTACAATGAGCAGTTCTTC. Together with reference TRBV7-2 and TRBJ2-1, the CDR3 gives the full variable domain: GAGVSQSPSNKVTEKGKDVELRCDPISGHTALYWYRQSLGQGLEFLIYFQGNSAPDKSGLPSDRFSAERTGGSVSTLTIQRTQQEDSAVYLCASSLGQGTYNEQFFGPGTRLTVL.

The chain has TRBV5-1 and TRBJ2-1; TRBD1 is a possible D gene (6 bases). Germline V gene lookup returns CDR1 SGHRS and CDR2 YFSETQ. CDR3 length: 18 amino acids. Trimming left V 4 bases short and J 0 bases short, with 20 bases between. CDR3 sequence reads: CASSHQTGFLSSYNEQFF. CDR3 sequence (DNA): TGCGCCAGCAGCCACCAAACAGGGTTCCTTAGCTCCTACAATGAGCAGTTCTTC.

V and J are TRBV5-6 and TRBJ2-1; 13 nucleotides agree with TRBD2. Trimming cost V 3 bases and J 0 bases; bases outside gene matches: 9. Germline V gene data show CDR1 as SGHDT and CDR2 as YYEEEE. This CDR3 region has 19 residues. The CDR3: CASSSPGLAGFPSYNEQFF. CDR3 bases: TGTGCCAGCAGCTCTCCGGGACTAGCGGGATTCCCCTCCTACAATGAGCAGTTCTTC.

This rearrangement joins TRBV5-1 to TRBJ1-2, with D possibly matching TRBD1 (6 bases). Germline CDR1 is SGHRS and CDR2 is YFSETQ. This CDR3 contains 13 residues. The ends were cut back, 0 bases at V and 6 bases at J, with 9 bases in the middle. For the CDR3, the DNA is TGCGCCAGCAGCTTGGTACAGGGCGATGGCTACACCTTC. It codes for CASSLVQGDGYTF.

The V gene is TRBV9, the J gene TRBJ2-4, with D possibly TRBD1 on 6 matching bases. With 3 bases removed from V and 2 bases from J, the gap between germline ends came to 24 bases. Germline lookup yields CDR1 SGDLS and CDR2 YYNGEE. The CDR3 is made up of 19 amino acids. This CDR3 reads CASSEAAGPGHGPKNIQYF. The CDR3 nucleotides read TGTGCCAGCAGCGAGGCCGCCGGGCCGGGACATGGGCCCAAAAACATTCAGTACTTC.

The chain couples TRBV19 to TRBJ1-5; no reliable D call. V was pared by 3 bases and J by 1 base, with 7 bases between. The CDR3 has 14 amino acids. CDR1 and CDR2 (germline): LNHDA, SQIVND (reference sequence). The CDR3 bases are TGTGCCAGTAGTATCTCCCGGAGCAATCAGCCCCAGCATTTT. Translating gives CASSISRSNQPQHF.

CDR3 amino acids: CASSYWDSVQETQYF. Written as DNA, the CDR3 is TGTGCCAGCAGTTACTGGGACAGCGTACAAGAGACCCAGTACTTC. The chain employs TRBV6-5 and TRBJ2-5; 7 bases fit TRBD1. Germline values: CDR1 MNHEY, CDR2 SVGAGI. The CDR3 length is 15 residues. V shed 1 base and J 2 bases; nucleotides not matched to a gene: 4.

This sequence joins TRBV27 and TRBJ2-3, with D maybe TRBD2 (6 bases). The CDR3 is made up of 17 amino acids. Germline V gene lookup returns CDR1 MNHEY and CDR2 SMNVEV (reference sequence). V was trimmed by 6 bases and J by 1 base, leaving 20 bases between them. CDR3 bases: TGTGCCAGCAGCTCCCAGGCGGCGGGGAGAGGCACAGATACGCAGTATTTT. It specifies CASSSQAAGRGTDTQYF.

This clone was detected once. The gene calls are TRBV25-1 and TRBJ1-2, with D perhaps matching TRBD1 (5 bases). Trimming removed 7 bases from V and 2 bases from J, with 14 bases in between. The CDR3 sequence is 14 residues long. CDR1 and CDR2 from the germline V gene are MGHDK and SYGVNS. The CDR3 DNA sequence: TGTGCCAGCACTAATCTTCAGGGAAACTATGGCTACACCTTC. Amino acid sequence: CASTNLQGNYGYTF.

The rearrangement uses TRBV5-6 and TRBJ1-1, with D possibly being TRBD1 (5 bases). There are 13 residues in the CDR3. With 6 bases removed from V and 5 bases from J, the gap between germline ends came to 14 bases. Per the germline V gene, CDR1 is SGHDT and CDR2 is YYEEEE. For the CDR3, the DNA is TGTGCCAGCAACTCCTTGGACACTACTGAAGCTTTCTTT. This sequence encodes CASNSLDTTEAFF.

This rearrangement joins TRBV18 to TRBJ2-4; 8 nucleotides agree with TRBD1. V dropped 0 bases and J dropped 3; count of bases not matched to a gene: 7. The CDR3 covers 17 residues. Germline V CDR1 and CDR2: KGHSH, LQKENI. CDR3 residues: CASSPPGQGQGKNIQYF. CDR3 sequence (DNA): TGTGCCAGCTCACCACCCGGACAGGGTCAGGGCAAAAACATTCAGTACTTC.

This chain uses TRBV30 with TRBJ1-3; D ambiguous. Trimming shortened V by 5 bases and J by 2 bases, and 10 bases separated the two germline ends. The germline gives CDR1 GTSNPN, CDR2 SVGIG (reference sequence). The CDR3 length is 13 residues. The CDR3 sequence: CAWHKRAGNTIYF. CDR3 DNA: TGTGCCTGGCATAAGAGAGCTGGAAACACCATATATTTT.

The V gene is TRBV6-5, the J gene TRBJ1-6; 12 bases are a match to TRBD1. The CDR3 runs to 15 residues. After removal of 2 bases from V and 10 bases from J, the junction contained 3 bases not matched to a gene. CDR1 and CDR2 from the germline V gene are MNHEY and SVGAGI. The CDR3 sequence: CASSYGTGGDSPLHF. Written as DNA, the CDR3 is TGTGCCAGCAGTTACGGGACAGGGGGCGACTCACCCCTCCACTTT.

The chain links TRBV5-1 to TRBJ2-2; D ambiguous. Trimming removed 5 bases from V and 9 bases from J, with 17 bases in between. The germline gives CDR1 SGHRS, CDR2 YFSETQ. The CDR3 loop spans 14 amino acids. CDR3 in DNA: TGCGCCAGCAGTCGGCCGGCTCTCCCCCGGGAGCTGTTTTTT. It is translated as CASSRPALPRELFF.

Here the CDR3 DNA reads TGTGCCAGCAGCTATCAGGGGATGAACACTGAAGCTTTCTTT. It is translated as CASSYQGMNTEAFF. J is TRBJ1-1 and V is TRBV21-1; the table assigns TRBD1, which was not confirmed against the DNA. TRBV21-1 is labeled a pseudogene. The CDR3 length is 14 residues.

J is TRBJ2-7 and V is TRBV19; D is uncertain. Trimming removed 10 bases at V and 7 bases at J, with 14 bases between. The germline V gene encodes CDR1 LNHDA and CDR2 SQIVND (reference sequence). The CDR3 extends over 11 amino acids. CDR3 DNA sequence: TGTGCCACCCTCTGGGGAAGGGAGCAGTACTTC. It translates to CATLWGREQYF.

V is TRBV6-6 and J is TRBJ2-7, with 9 bases fitting TRBD1. Germline CDR1 and CDR2: MNHNY and SVGAGI (reference sequence). This CDR3 contains 12 residues. V lost 6 bases and J lost 3; bases outside the gene matches: 0. CDR3 bases: TGTGCCAGCAGGGACAGGGGCTACGAGCAGTACTTC. This sequence encodes CASRDRGYEQYF.

The V and J genes are TRBV19 and TRBJ1-5; D unclear. The V gene's germline CDR1 is LNHDA and CDR2 SQIVND (reference sequence). The V end was cut by 3 bases, the J end by 0 bases, with 9 bases between. The CDR3 length is 15 residues. CDR3 in DNA: TGTGCCAGTAGTATCCCCACAAGTAGCAATCAGCCCCAGCATTTT. Its protein product is CASSIPTSSNQPQHF.

This chain uses TRBV12-5 with TRBJ2-1, with 7 bases identical to TRBD1. Per the germline V gene, CDR1 is LGHNT and CDR2 is FRNRAP. Unmatched junction bases numbered 5, after V lost 3 bases and J lost 9 bases. CDR3 length: 13 residues. The CDR3 is CASGFHDRVEQFF. The CDR3 nucleotides read TGTGCTAGTGGTTTTCACGACAGGGTTGAGCAGTTCTTC.